The entry below describes one T cell receptor beta chain. Its target is unknown. RNA in amounts of about 0.5 to 1 ug was reverse transcribed with random hexamers. TCRdb ran MiXCR on the immunoSEQ multiplex PCR reads and lists one entry per CDR3 protein. The sample consists of about 240,000 distinct CDR3 sequences, almost 97% of them appearing once. This sample is drawn from a study of CD8 T cells in Susac syndrome. As for the study in general: Patients with Susac syndrome were therapy-naive, treated with corticosteroids, or treated with intravenous immunoglobulin alone when blood was collected. Study-level points and caveats: Expansion of clones was not seen in the CD4+ T cell repertoires of Susac syndrome. The number of individuals included in the study's TCR sequencing and HLA analysis was acknowledged as relatively small.

CDR1 SQVTM and CDR2 ANQGSEA come from the germline V gene. Trimming removed 5 bases from V and 0 bases from J, with 10 bases in between. This CDR3 is built from 14 residues. This sequence was found in a human donor with Susac syndrome. Sequencing was carried out using CD4+ T cells from PBMCs. J is TRBJ2-2 and V is TRBV29-1; D is perhaps TRBD1 (5 bases). CDR3 sequence reads: CSVSDRANTGELFF. The CDR3 nucleotides read TGCAGCGTTTCCGACAGAGCGAACACCGGGGAGCTGTTTTTT.